This T cell receptor beta chain stems from a study of cytomegalovirus exposure and HLA in healthy donors. Study findings and constraints: According to a subsequent analysis, TCR clusters identified in the first cohort showed a tendency to co-occur across the roughly 120 validation repertoires.

Sequenced by immunoSEQ multiplex PCR; TCRdb stores in-frame clones only, minus some. The sample contains some 210,000 clones, 83% of which appear only once. With respect to this clone: Its target is unknown.

Specimen: PBMCs. This clonotype was obtained from a woman between 18 and 30 years old in good health and CMV-seronegative.

CDR3 sequence: CATGQPGSGANVLTF. DNA for the CDR3: TGCGCCACCGGACAACCCGGTTCTGGGGCCAACGTCCTGACTTTC. The chain employs TRBV5-1 and TRBJ2-6; D is perhaps TRBD1 (5 bases). This CDR3 spans 15 amino acids. V was shortened by 9 bases and J by 1 base, with 14 bases between the two germline ends. Per the germline V gene, CDR1 is SGHRS and CDR2 is YFSETQ.